One sample yielded the 5 T cell receptor beta chains listed below, sequenced in a study of blood T cells in healthy people across ages. Then a second PCR, running roughly 7 to 11 cycles, was carried out with a sample-barcoded 5' primer and a J-beta primer mix. TCRdb redid the calling of the 5' RACE reads with MiXCR, one entry per CDR3 protein. This sample has over 1,300,000 distinct CDR3 sequences; 45% to 70% occur once, and the top ten carry 5.5% to 8%. Sequenced input: blood. All receptors derive from a man younger than 30 in good health.

The chain is built from TRBV4-1 and TRBJ2-5; D tentatively fits TRBD1 or TRBD2 (5 bases each). CDR3 length: 16 amino acids. The V gene lost 5 bases and the J gene lost 1 base, with 17 bases spanning the gap. The germline CDR1 and CDR2 sequences are MGHRA and YSYEKL. The DNA of the CDR3 is TGCGCCAGCAGCTTCAGATTCTCGGGGCCCCAAGAGACCCAGTACTTC. This codes for CASSFRFSGPQETQYF.

V gene TRBV5-1 combines with J gene TRBJ2-3; 8 bases agree with TRBD1. This CDR3 spans 16 amino acids. CDR1 and CDR2 (germline): SGHRS, YFSETQ. Unmatched junction bases numbered 9, after V lost 1 base and J lost 5 bases. CDR3 nucleotides: TGCGCCAGCAGCTTGTCCGTCGGCAGGGGGCTAGATACGCAGTATTTT. This encodes CASSLSVGRGLDTQYF.

This clonotype has a handful of counts. DNA for the CDR3: TGTGCCAGCAGCTTAGTTTTAGCGGGAGGGTACAATGAGCAGTTCTTC. Its translation: CASSLVLAGGYNEQFF. The chain carries TRBV11-3 and TRBJ2-1; 11 bases match TRBD2. This CDR3 comprises 16 residues. In germline, CDR1 is SGHNT, CDR2 YENEEA. Germline trimming cut 1 base from V and 4 bases from J; bases unmatched to any gene: 3.

The V call is TRBV20-1, the J call TRBJ1-1; D possibly corresponds to TRBD1 (6 bases). The V and J ends lost 4 bases and 1 base respectively, with 10 bases between them. From germline, CDR1 is DFQATT and CDR2 SNEGSKA (reference sequence). This CDR3 spans 13 amino acids. The CDR3 region is CSAIQGQNTEAFF. The CDR3 DNA sequence: TGCAGTGCTATACAGGGTCAGAACACTGAAGCTTTCTTT.

A few counts support this clonotype. The J gene is TRBJ2-3, the V gene TRBV4-1; no definite D call. The CDR3 consists of 14 residues. Deletions cut 4 bases from V and 2 bases from J, with 10 bases between. CDR1 MGHRA and CDR2 YSYEKL come from the germline V gene. The CDR3 reads CASSPDWYTDTQYF. CDR3 nucleotide sequence: TGCGCCAGCAGCCCCGACTGGTACACAGATACGCAGTATTTT.